Below, 13 T cell receptor beta chains from the same sample are listed, as sequenced in a study of a mutant IDH1 vaccine in newly diagnosed glioma. The repertoire was sequenced with immunoSEQ multiplex PCR; TCRdb's copy has only in-frame clones and lacks some. This sample has about 46,000 clones, with approximately 92% found just once. These receptors have no known antigen. Sample time point: week 35, safety follow-up. What each vaccine dose contained was 300 ug of mutant IDH1 20-mer peptide, accompanied by topical imiquimod. The sequencing here drew on PBMCs, taken from a glioma patient whose treatment included an IDH1 peptide vaccine. These receptors all come from a man aged 50 to 60 with glioma.

The chain recombines TRBV7-9 with TRBJ1-4; tentative D call: TRBD1 (6 bases). The V end lost 5 bases, the J end lost 8 bases, and 15 bases lay between the germline ends. The V gene's germline CDR1 is SEHNR and CDR2 FQNEAQ (reference sequence). The length of the CDR3 is 14 residues. CDR3: CASSEQGPGEKLFF. CDR3 nucleotide sequence: TGTGCCAGCAGCGAACAGGGCCCCGGGGAAAAACTGTTTTTT.

The J gene is TRBJ1-6, the V gene TRBV6-4; the D is unclear. CDR3 size: 12 residues. V was clipped by 2 bases and J by 10 bases, with 6 bases between them. Germline values: CDR1 MRHNA, CDR2 SNTAGT. CDR3 amino acids: CASSDGRSPLHF. The CDR3 nucleotides read TGTGCCAGCAGTGACGGGCGATCACCCCTCCACTTT.

This sequence joins TRBV6-6 and TRBJ1-1; no clear D gene. The CDR3 has 13 residues. Germline lookup yields CDR1 MNHNY and CDR2 SVGAGI (reference sequence). The ends were cut back, 4 bases at V and 0 bases at J, with 6 bases in the middle. CDR3 protein: CASSWFMNTEAFF. In DNA form, the CDR3 reads TGTGCCAGCAGTTGGTTCATGAACACTGAAGCTTTCTTT.

The rearrangement uses TRBV10-3 and TRBJ1-1; D unclear. Germline V gene data show CDR1 as ENHRY and CDR2 as SYGVKD. Trimming removed 10 bases from V and 2 bases from J, with 11 bases in between. This CDR3 has 12 amino acids. The CDR3 bases are TGTGCCACTCAAAGGAGTAACACTGAAGCTTTCTTT. It specifies CATQRSNTEAFF.

The genes are TRBV19 and TRBJ1-2; possibly TRBD1 for D (6 bases). The CDR3 extends over 13 amino acids. Germline loops: CDR1 LNHDA, CDR2 SQIVND (reference sequence). Trimming removed 7 bases at V and 7 bases at J, with 16 bases between. CDR3 in amino acids: CASTHRDQRGYTF. The CDR3 DNA is TGTGCCAGTACCCACAGGGACCAGCGTGGCTACACCTTC. The whole variable domain, filled in from reference TRBV19 and TRBJ1-2, reads DGGITQSPKYLFRKEGQNVTLSCEQNLNHDAMYWYRQDPGQGLRLIYYSQIVNDFQKGDIAEGYSVSREKKESFPLTVTSAQKNPTAFYLCASTHRDQRGYTFGSGTRLTVV.

This clone was picked up a small number of times. This chain links TRBV2 with TRBJ2-7; D is possibly TRBD2 (6 bases). Germline V CDR1 and CDR2: SNHLY, FYNNEI. Trimming pared 7 bases from V and 2 bases from J, leaving 18 bases between. The CDR3 has 15 residues. The CDR3 here is CASTKDGGGTYEQYF. CDR3 bases: TGTGCCAGCACCAAAGACGGGGGTGGGACCTACGAGCAGTACTTC.

This chain connects TRBV19 to TRBJ1-1, with D possibly being TRBD1 (5 bases). The CDR3 runs to 15 residues. Germline V lookup: CDR1 LNHDA, CDR2 SQIVND (reference sequence). V lost 6 bases, J lost 0 bases, and 14 bases lay in between. CDR3 in amino acids: CASSQYRRMNTEAFF. CDR3 nucleotides: TGTGCCAGTAGCCAATACAGGAGAATGAACACTGAAGCTTTCTTT.

V usage is TRBV9 and J usage is TRBJ1-6; unclear D gene. Trimming left V 8 bases short and J 9 bases short, with 18 bases between. Germline V CDR1 and CDR2: SGDLS, YYNGEE. This CDR3 is built from 14 residues. Here the CDR3 DNA reads TGTGCCAGTTCTGGAGGAGGGATTGGTTCACCCCTCCACTTT. Its translation is CASSGGGIGSPLHF.

The chain combines TRBV6-5 with TRBJ2-7; 9 positions agree with TRBD1. This CDR3 spans 14 amino acids. In germline, CDR1 is MNHEY, CDR2 SVGAGI. With V trimmed by 5 bases and J by 8 bases, 10 bases remained unmatched. The CDR3 loop reads CASSKGDRVTQQYF. The CDR3 nucleotides are TGTGCCAGCAGTAAAGGGGACAGGGTTACGCAGCAGTACTTC.

V gene TRBV30 combines with J gene TRBJ2-3; D may be TRBD1 or TRBD2 (5 bases each). V was shortened by 0 bases and J by 5 bases, with 12 bases between the two germline ends. CDR1 GTSNPN and CDR2 SVGIG come from the germline V gene (reference sequence). The CDR3 loop spans 14 amino acids. CDR3 nucleotides: TGTGCCTGGAGTGTAGTTGGGGGTCAAGATACGCAGTATTTT. It yields the protein CAWSVVGGQDTQYF.

The V gene is TRBV15, the J gene TRBJ2-5; D gene ambiguous. CDR1 and CDR2 (germline): LNHNV, YYDKDF (reference sequence). V lost 5 bases to trimming and J lost 4 bases, with 8 bases between them. CDR3 size: 12 residues. CDR3 nucleotides: TGTGCCACCAGCGTTAACCGAGAGACCCAGTACTTC. Its translation: CATSVNRETQYF.

This chain uses TRBV12-2 with TRBJ2-7; TRBD1, the table's D call, was not compared with the DNA. TRBV12-2 is assigned pseudogene status. This CDR3 spans 13 amino acids. For the CDR3, the DNA is TGTGCAAGTCGCTTAGGGGGGCCGGTTAAGCAGTACTTC. This encodes CASRLGGPVKQYF.

The chain employs TRBV4-2 and TRBJ1-1; 7 bases align to TRBD1. V lost 4 bases and J lost 3; bases outside the gene matches: 5. Looked up from germline, CDR1 is LGHNA and CDR2 is YNFKEQ. CDR3 length: 14 residues. CDR3 nucleotides: TGTGCCAGCAGCCGAGACAGGGTTGACACTGAAGCTTTCTTT. Translated: CASSRDRVDTEAFF.